The 8 T cell receptor beta chains listed next were all sequenced from one sample in a study of human T cells and chemical hapten exposure. Time point of the sample: pre-sensitization, week 0. The treatment was: therapeutic diphenylcyclopropenone sensitization with weekly scalp DPC. One entry per CDR3 protein results from TCRdb running MiXCR on the RACE reads. This table has fewer than 300,000 distinct CDR3 sequences, almost 8% appearing once. Sequencing was performed on whole blood, taken in connection with sensitization to the hapten diphenylcyclopropenone (DPC). The receptors shown here come from a man between 18 and 29 years old with alopecia areata. Some clones in this sample may be carry-over from other donors' samples.

The J gene is TRBJ1-5, the V gene TRBV11-2, with a tentative D call TRBD1 (5 bases). Trimming left V 6 bases short and J 5 bases short, with 14 bases between. Germline V gives CDR1 SGHAT, CDR2 FQNNGV. CDR3 size: 14 residues. CDR3 nucleotides: TGTGCCAGCAGTTCCGTCTCGGGGGATCAGCCCCAGCATTTT. Translated: CASSSVSGDQPQHF.

The rearrangement joins TRBV12-3 or TRBV12-4 to TRBJ1-4, with D uncertain. CDR3 length: 16 residues. V was cut by 2 bases and J by 0 bases, with 10 bases left in between. CDR3 DNA: TGTGCCAGCAGTTTAATGGCTTTGTCAACTAATGAAAAACTGTTTTTT. Protein product: CASSLMALSTNEKLFF.

The chain recombines TRBV4-3 with TRBJ2-2; TRBD2 might be the D (6 bases). This CDR3 spans 16 amino acids. Germline V gives CDR1 LGHNA, CDR2 YSLEER. The V end was cut by 1 base, the J end by 0 bases, with 9 bases between. Here the CDR3 DNA reads TGCGCCAGCAGCCAAGCCGCGGGAACGAACACCGGGGAGCTGTTTTTT. As protein: CASSQAAGTNTGELFF.

This clonotype was counted ten times or more. This chain links TRBV7-9 with TRBJ1-2; D ambiguous. Germline-derived CDR1 and CDR2 are SEHNR and FQNEAQ (reference sequence). Trimming took off 3 bases at V and 6 bases at J, with 8 bases between the two ends. CDR3 size: 12 residues. CDR3: CASSFSLDGYTF. CDR3 DNA sequence: TGTGCCAGCAGCTTTTCACTGGATGGCTACACCTTC.

This clonotype was seen repeatedly, ten times or more. The chain joins TRBV18 to TRBJ1-1; no firm D call. Trimming removed 2 bases from V and 5 bases from J, with 6 bases in between. From germline, CDR1 is KGHSH and CDR2 LQKENI. There are 12 residues in the CDR3. CDR3 bases: TGTGCCAGCTCACCAGGGATAACTGAAGCTTTCTTT. Its translation: CASSPGITEAFF.

This clonotype was counted between two and nine times. The rearrangement joins TRBV28 to TRBJ1-5; 10 nucleotides line up with TRBD1. V shed 6 bases, J shed 3 bases, and the junction held 2 bases outside the gene matches. Germline V gene data show CDR1 as MDHEN and CDR2 as SYDVKM. This CDR3 has 14 amino acids. Here the CDR3 reads CASRGQGNNQPQHF. CDR3 bases: TGTGCCAGCAGGGGACAGGGGAACAATCAGCCCCAGCATTTT.

The rearrangement uses TRBV6-6 and TRBJ2-1; 9 nucleotides line up with TRBD1. Germline CDR1 is MNHNY and CDR2 is SVGAGI (reference sequence). Unmatched junction bases numbered 4, after V lost 2 bases and J lost 5 bases. This CDR3 is built from 15 residues. The CDR3 protein is CASSYTGQGNNEQFF. The CDR3 DNA sequence: TGTGCCAGCAGTTACACGGGACAGGGAAACAATGAGCAGTTCTTC.

The chain couples TRBV18 to TRBJ2-7; the match to TRBD1 covers 10 bases. This CDR3 region has 12 residues. Germline CDR1 is KGHSH and CDR2 is LQKENI. The J segment lost 3 bases and the V segment lost 8 bases, leaving 1 base of the junction unmatched. CDR3 DNA sequence: TGTGCCAGCGGGACAGGGGACTACGAGCAGTACGTC. This codes for CASGTGDYEQYV.